This is a list of T cell receptor beta chains from one sample in a study of blood T cell repertoires in COVID-19. Assay: immunoSEQ multiplex PCR; the TCRdb copy retains only in-frame clones and omits some. Among about 300,000 clones, approximately 90% were seen once, and the ten largest hold around 1.1%. The sample consisted of PBMCs or T cells enriched from blood (not recorded which). These TCRs come from a woman between 25 and 40 years old who had recovered from COVID-19. Both conserved end residues are trimmed from each CDR3. D genes are given only for firm matches. Only some rows state a clone size, as once, few, many or a class for expanded clones.

abundance	d_gene	v_gene	j_gene	CDR3aa
.	TRBD1	TRBV14	TRBJ2-1	ASSQMGQDNNNEQF
.	.	TRBV19	TRBJ1-2	ASSIIQTGTLGGYT
.	TRBD2	TRBV27	TRBJ2-1	ASSIRLAGGQVNEQF
.	TRBD2	TRBV23-1	TRBJ2-3	ASSLPPPGTTKSTDTQY
.	.	TRBV19	TRBJ2-1	ASSILANEQF
.	.	TRBV27	TRBJ1-1	ASSGQMNTEAF
.	.	TRBV7-2	TRBJ1-5	ASSPAGLGQPQH
few	TRBD1	TRBV5-6	TRBJ2-7	ASSLVGQYYEQY
.	TRBD2	TRBV18	TRBJ2-5	ASSPLGTSGRIETQY
.	.	TRBV11-2	TRBJ1-3	ASRRNSGNTIY
.	TRBD1	TRBV5-1	TRBJ2-3	ASSLVGTGADTQY
.	.	TRBV18	TRBJ2-4	ASSPPNVRAGGSDIQY
.	.	TRBV2	TRBJ2-7	ASDRNAYEQY
.	.	TRBV29-1	TRBJ1-2	SVARSDGYT
.	.	TRBV7-2	TRBJ2-7	ASSSTVYEQY
once	TRBD2	TRBV13	TRBJ2-1	ASSAGLAGDYNEQF
.	TRBD2	TRBV29-1	TRBJ2-1	SVEGLAGTRDSYNEQF
.	TRBD1	TRBV7-2	TRBJ1-1	ASSFRDSRFMNTEAF
.	TRBD2	TRBV11-2	TRBJ2-1	ASSRTSGRGNEQF
.	TRBD2	TRBV6-5	TRBJ2-1	ASSRLAGVYNEQF
.	.	TRBV30	TRBJ2-5	AWSDLVVGGNQETQY
.	.	TRBV5-1	TRBJ2-3	ASSSDGPTTDTQY
.	TRBD1	TRBV4-1	TRBJ2-7	ASKFEGTGGNEQY
.	TRBD1	TRBV7-2	TRBJ2-1	ASSPTGSLYNEQF
.	.	TRBV28	TRBJ1-2	ASSLAGLSYGYT
.	TRBD2	TRBV30	TRBJ2-7	AWSPRGLAGGREQY
.	TRBD1	TRBV19	TRBJ1-5	ASSRQGGPGQPQH
.	TRBD2	TRBV7-2	TRBJ2-5	ASSLTSASRETQY
.	.	TRBV25-1	TRBJ2-1	ASSVLSGTNNEQF
.	.	TRBV28	TRBJ1-5	AGNSGLWSEGNRPQH